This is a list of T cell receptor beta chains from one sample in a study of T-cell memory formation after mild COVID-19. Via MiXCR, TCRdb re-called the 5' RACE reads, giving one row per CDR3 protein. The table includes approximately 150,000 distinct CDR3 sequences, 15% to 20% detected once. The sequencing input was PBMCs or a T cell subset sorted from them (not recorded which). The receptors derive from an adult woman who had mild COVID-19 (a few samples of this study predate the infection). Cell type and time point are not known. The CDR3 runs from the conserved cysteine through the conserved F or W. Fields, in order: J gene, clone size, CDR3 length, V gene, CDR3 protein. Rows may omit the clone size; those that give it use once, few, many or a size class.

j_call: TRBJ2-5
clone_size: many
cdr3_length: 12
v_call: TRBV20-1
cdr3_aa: CSAFRLAETQYF

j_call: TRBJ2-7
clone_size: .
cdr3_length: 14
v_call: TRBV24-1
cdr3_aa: CATSDPRHSYEQYF

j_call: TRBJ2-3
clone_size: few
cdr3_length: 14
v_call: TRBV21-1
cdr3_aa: CASFQAGNTDTQYF

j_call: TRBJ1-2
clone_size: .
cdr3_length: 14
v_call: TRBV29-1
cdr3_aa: CSVESTQGGYGYTF

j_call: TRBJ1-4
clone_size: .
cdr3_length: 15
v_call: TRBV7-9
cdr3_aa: CASSSPGASNEKLFF

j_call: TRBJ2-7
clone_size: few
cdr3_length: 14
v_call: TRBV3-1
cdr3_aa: CASSQAVQTYEQYF

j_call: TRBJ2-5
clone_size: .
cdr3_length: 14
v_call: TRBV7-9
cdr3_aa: CASSRKAVEETQYF

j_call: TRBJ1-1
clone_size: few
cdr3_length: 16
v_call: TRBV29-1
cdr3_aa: CSVQGARFLANTEAFF

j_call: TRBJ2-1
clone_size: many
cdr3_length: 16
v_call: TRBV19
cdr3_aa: CASSGLAGGLNNEQFF

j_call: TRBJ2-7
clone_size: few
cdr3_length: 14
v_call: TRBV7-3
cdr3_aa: CASSSGTGSPEQYF

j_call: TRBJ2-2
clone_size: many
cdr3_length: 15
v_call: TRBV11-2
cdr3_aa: CASSLKTGGTGELFF

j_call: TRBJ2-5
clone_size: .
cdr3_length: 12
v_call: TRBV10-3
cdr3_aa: CAPPFRIKTQYF

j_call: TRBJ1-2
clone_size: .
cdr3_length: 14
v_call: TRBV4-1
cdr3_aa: CASSRPGQGGGYTF

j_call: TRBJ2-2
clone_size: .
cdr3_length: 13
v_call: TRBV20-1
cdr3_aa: CSARVTNTGELFF

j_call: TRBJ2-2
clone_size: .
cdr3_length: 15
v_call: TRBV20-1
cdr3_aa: CSATLSRVNTGELFF